Listed here are 5 T cell receptor beta chains from one sample, sequenced in a study of cytomegalovirus exposure and HLA in healthy donors. In the PCR, 60 Vbeta and 13 Jbeta primers were used. Sequenced by immunoSEQ multiplex PCR; TCRdb stores in-frame clones only, minus some. The data hold roughly 100,000 clones, with 78% observed a single time. What was sequenced was PBMCs. These TCRs come from a man aged 25 to 40 in good health and CMV-seronegative.

The J gene is TRBJ1-5, the V gene TRBV9; 7 bases agree with TRBD1. The CDR3 spans 15 residues. CDR1 is SGDLS and CDR2 is YYNGEE in the germline V gene. V was pared by 0 bases and J by 6 bases, with 6 bases of the junction left unmatched. CDR3 coding DNA: TGTGCCAGCAGCGTAGGGGTAGGGGGCCCTCAGCCCCAGCATTTT. Translating gives CASSVGVGGPQPQHF.

The V and J genes are TRBV5-4 and TRBJ2-1; the D gene is possibly TRBD1 (5 bases). The germline V and J ends were trimmed by 3 bases and 5 bases, with 9 bases remaining between them. The CDR3 runs to 13 residues. CDR1 SGHNT and CDR2 YYREEE come from the germline V gene (reference sequence). The CDR3 nucleotides read TGTGCCAGCAGCTCGACAGTCAACAATGAGCAGTTCTTC. It yields the protein CASSSTVNNEQFF. Full variable domain (remainder filled in from reference TRBV5-4 and TRBJ2-1): ETGVTQSPTHLIKTRGQQVTLRCSSQSGHNTVSWYQQALGQGPQFIFQYYREEENGRGNFPPRFSGLQFPNYSSELNVNALELDDSALYLCASSSTVNNEQFFGPGTRLTVL.

V usage is TRBV18 and J usage is TRBJ2-5; 8 nucleotides match TRBD1. The CDR3 consists of 15 residues. V shed 1 base and J 5 bases; nucleotides not matched to a gene: 6. The V gene's germline CDR1 is KGHSH and CDR2 LQKENI. In DNA form, the CDR3 reads TGTGCCAGCTCACCACGGACAGGGTGGGGCGAGACCCAGTACTTC. It yields the protein CASSPRTGWGETQYF.

The chain is built from TRBV5-4 and TRBJ1-2; maybe TRBD1 (6 bases). Germline CDR1 reads SGHNT; CDR2 reads YYREEE (reference sequence). The V gene lost 4 bases and the J gene lost 1 base, with 8 bases spanning the gap. The CDR3 extends over 13 amino acids. The CDR3 protein is CASSQDSNYGYTF. DNA for the CDR3: TGTGCCAGCAGCCAGGACAGTAACTATGGCTACACCTTC. Full variable domain (outside the CDR3, taken from reference TRBV5-4 and TRBJ1-2): ETGVTQSPTHLIKTRGQQVTLRCSSQSGHNTVSWYQQALGQGPQFIFQYYREEENGRGNFPPRFSGLQFPNYSSELNVNALELDDSALYLCASSQDSNYGYTFGSGTRLTVV.

This clone was seen more than once but under ten times. The chain joins TRBV5-1 to TRBJ2-2; no definite D call. The CDR3 extends over 15 amino acids. Trimming took 4 bases from V and 0 from J, leaving 10 bases between them. In germline, CDR1 is SGHRS, CDR2 YFSETQ. DNA for the CDR3: TGCGCCAGCAGCCCGCGAGAGGCGAACACCGGGGAGCTGTTTTTT. Translating it yields CASSPREANTGELFF.